The 9 T cell receptor beta chains in this list originate from one sample, sequenced in a study of T cells in tuberculosis. This table comes from immunoSEQ multiplex PCR, and its TCRdb copy is limited to in-frame clones, with some not included. The data contain tens of thousands of clones, 92% of them singletons. Described time point: new active TB diagnosis, blood taken before or within 7 days of starting treatment. Sample: PBMCs, taken at tuberculosis diagnosis. The receptors were gathered from an adult with tuberculosis.

This clone was observed a few times. The rearrangement uses TRBV5-1 and TRBJ2-3; D might be TRBD2 (6 bases). CDR1 and CDR2 (germline): SGHRS, YFSETQ. Trimming removed 4 bases from V and 2 bases from J, with 14 bases in between. The CDR3 has 15 amino acids. The CDR3 loop is CASSKSPSATDTQYF. The CDR3, as DNA: TGCGCCAGCAGCAAGTCGCCTAGCGCCACAGATACGCAGTATTTT.

V usage is TRBV4-1 and J usage is TRBJ1-3, with D tentatively TRBD1 (6 bases). V shed 5 bases and J shed 2 bases, with 13 bases lying between them. Germline CDR1 and CDR2: MGHRA and YSYEKL. The CDR3 sequence is 15 residues long. The CDR3 nucleotides are TGCGCCAGCAGCTTCCGGGGGGGGCCTGGAAACACCATATATTTT. Translated, it gives CASSFRGGPGNTIYF.

V gene TRBV19 combines with J gene TRBJ2-7; D is ambiguous. CDR1 is LNHDA, CDR2 SQIVND, per germline (reference sequence). V was trimmed by 2 bases and J by 0 bases, leaving 8 bases between them. The CDR3 loop spans 14 amino acids. The CDR3: CASSIMADSYEQYF. DNA for the CDR3: TGTGCCAGTAGTATAATGGCGGACTCCTACGAGCAGTACTTC. The full variable domain, in which reference TRBV19 and TRBJ2-7 provide the parts outside the CDR3, is DGGITQSPKYLFRKEGQNVTLSCEQNLNHDAMYWYRQDPGQGLRLIYYSQIVNDFQKGDIAEGYSVSREKKESFPLTVTSAQKNPTAFYLCASSIMADSYEQYFGPGTRLTVT.

The DNA of the CDR3 is TGTGCCAGCAGTTACTCGGTCGAGGTTTCCTACGAGCAGTACTTC. It specifies CASSYSVEVSYEQYF. The chain links TRBV6-6 to TRBJ2-7, with D unclear. CDR1 is MNHNY, CDR2 SVGAGI, per germline (reference sequence). The CDR3 loop spans 15 amino acids. Trimming stripped 0 bases from V and 1 base from J, with 10 bases between.

This rearrangement joins TRBV6-5 to TRBJ2-2; D call uncertain. In germline, CDR1 is MNHEY, CDR2 SVGAGI. The CDR3 is 14 amino acids. V lost 3 bases and J lost 6, with 11 bases in between. The CDR3 DNA reads as TGTGCCAGCAGTTATGTTGGCCTTTCCGGGGAGCTGTTTTTT. It codes for CASSYVGLSGELFF.

The chain is built from TRBV2 and TRBJ2-1; TRBD1 aligns across 7 bases. Germline lookup yields CDR1 SNHLY and CDR2 FYNNEI. The CDR3 loop spans 11 amino acids. After removal of 2 bases from V and 16 bases from J, the junction contained 5 bases not matched to a gene. In DNA form, the CDR3 reads TGTGCCAGCAGTGAACGGCCAGGGGGTTTCTTC. Encoded protein: CASSERPGGFF.

This clone was picked up one time. The chain has TRBV28 and TRBJ1-1, with D possibly matching TRBD1 (6 bases). CDR3 size: 15 residues. V gave up 6 bases and J gave up 6 bases, with 20 bases separating them. Germline V gives CDR1 MDHEN, CDR2 SYDVKM. The CDR3 protein is CASRTGDGLGSEAFF. The CDR3 coding sequence is TGTGCCAGCAGGACAGGCGACGGGCTGGGCTCTGAAGCTTTCTTT. Full variable domain (remainder filled in from reference TRBV28 and TRBJ1-1): DVKVTQSSRYLVKRTGEKVFLECVQDMDHENMFWYRQDPGLGLRLIYFSYDVKMKEKGDIPEGYSVSREKKERFSLILESASTNQTSMYLCASRTGDGLGSEAFFGQGTRLTVV.

The chain has TRBV27 and TRBJ2-1; 11 bases line up with TRBD2. Germline V gene data show CDR1 as MNHEY and CDR2 as SMNVEV (reference sequence). This CDR3 region has 15 residues. V trimming: 5 bases; J trimming: 6 bases; junction bases outside the gene matches: 6. CDR3 nucleotides: TGTGCCAGCAGTCCGCTAGCGGGAGGAGGCAATGAGCAGTTCTTC. Translation: CASSPLAGGGNEQFF.

This clone was counted once. The chain carries TRBV5-1 and TRBJ2-7; D is ambiguous. V gave up 4 bases and J gave up 6 bases, with 23 bases separating them. The CDR3 spans 16 residues. Germline loops: CDR1 SGHRS, CDR2 YFSETQ. The CDR3 protein is CASSPGDPAGRIEQYF. CDR3 DNA sequence: TGCGCCAGCAGCCCCGGAGACCCCGCCGGTCGGATCGAGCAGTACTTC.